The T cell receptor beta chain described here comes from a study of T cells in Graves' hyperthyroidism and ophthalmopathy. Regarding the study as a whole: Researchers found most expanded thyroid clonotypes above 0.001 in blood as well. A median around 5.9 months before onset, the model predicted ophthalmopathy.

Uncontrolled infections, other autoimmune diseases, pregnancy or lactation led to exclusion of patients. RNA transcripts gave rise to amplified TCR beta CDR3 regions. HTBI primers were the set used in a first-round RT-PCR of the TCR CDR3. TCRdb processed the multiplex PCR reads anew with MiXCR; each CDR3 protein has one entry. The sample yields roughly 640,000 distinct CDR3 sequences, 16% seen once. The CDR3 has 15 amino acids. V gave up 6 bases and J gave up 5 bases; unmatched junction bases: 9. The germline V gene has CDR1 SEHNR and CDR2 FQNEAQ (reference sequence). This clonotype turned up a few times. Its antigen is not known.

The rearrangement links TRBV7-9 to TRBJ1-4, with TRBD1 identical over 7 bases. The sequenced sample consisted of blood. This TCR was recovered from a woman aged 40-49 years with Graves' ophthalmopathy. CDR3 region: CASSRQGDRNEKLFF. In DNA form, the CDR3 reads TGTGCCAGCAGTCGGCAGGGGGACCGCAATGAAAAACTGTTTTTT.